A single sample is the source of the 25 T cell receptor beta chains below, sequenced in a study of cytomegalovirus exposure and HLA in healthy donors. Use of 60 Vbeta and 13 Jbeta primers characterized the PCR. Sequencing used immunoSEQ multiplex PCR; TCRdb keeps in-frame clones, though not all of them. The table records roughly 120,000 clones, 70% to 75% of them present only once. The sequencing input was PBMCs. The receptors were gathered from a woman between 35 and 50 years old in good health and CMV-seronegative.

J is TRBJ2-5 and V is TRBV11-2; D might be TRBD1 (5 bases). Near its end, the DNA agrees better with TRBJ2-7, so the J call may be wrong. The CDR3 consists of 14 residues. Germline V gene lookup returns CDR1 SGHAT and CDR2 FQNNGV. The CDR3 here is CASSLGQRGDEQYF. The CDR3 coding sequence is TGTGCCAGCAGCTTAGGACAGCGAGGCGACGAGCAGTACTTC.

V and J are TRBV6-1 and TRBJ1-5; D is uncertain. CDR1 is MNHNS, CDR2 SASEGT, per germline. This CDR3 comprises 15 residues. V was cut by 0 bases and J by 9 bases, with 15 bases left in between. This CDR3 is CASSEALDAGRPQHF. The CDR3 nucleotides are TGTGCCAGCAGTGAAGCGCTTGATGCGGGAAGGCCCCAGCATTTT.

The chain couples TRBV18 to TRBJ1-2; 7 bases map to TRBD1. The germline CDR1 and CDR2 sequences are KGHSH and LQKENI. Trimming took 2 bases from V and 6 from J; bases not matched to a gene: 9. This CDR3 spans 15 amino acids. The CDR3 DNA follows: TGTGCCAGCTCACCAGGCCAGACAGGGAAGGATGGCTACACCTTC. Its translation: CASSPGQTGKDGYTF.

A note on this clone: Other nucleotide sequences in the sample specify the same CDR3. The rearrangement links TRBV7-2 to TRBJ1-2; TRBD1 matches 8 bases. The germline CDR1 and CDR2 sequences are SGHTA and FQGNSA. V lost 4 bases, J lost 5 bases, and 3 bases stayed unmatched. The CDR3 runs to 13 residues. The CDR3 coding sequence is TGTGCCAGCAGCTCCGGACAGGGTTATGGCTACACCTTC. As protein: CASSSGQGYGYTF.

Turning to this clone: Other nucleotide sequences in the sample specify the same CDR3. The V and J genes are TRBV7-2 and TRBJ2-5; TRBD2 agrees at 9 bases. Germline lookup yields CDR1 SGHTA and CDR2 FQGNSA. The CDR3 length is 14 residues. With 4 bases clipped from V and 5 bases from J, the junction kept 5 bases outside the gene matches. In nucleotides, the CDR3 is TGTGCCAGCAGCTCAGCGGGAGGAGGGGAGACCCAGTACTTC. Residues: CASSSAGGGETQYF.

The count of this clone is one. CDR3 nucleotides: TGTGCCAGCAGCTTTAACAGGATGAATGAAAAACTGTTTTTT. Translating gives CASSFNRMNEKLFF. J is TRBJ1-4 and V is TRBV7-8; maybe TRBD1 (5 bases). Germline CDR1 SGHVS, CDR2 FQNEAQ. V was pared by 3 bases and J by 5 bases, with 10 bases between. The CDR3 contains 14 residues.

The chain has TRBV7-2 and TRBJ2-2; 9 bases agree with TRBD1. Germline V CDR1 and CDR2: SGHTA, FQGNSA. This CDR3 region has 17 residues. Trimming removed 4 bases from V and 4 bases from J; junction bases left unmatched: 10. CDR3 sequence (DNA): TGTGCCAGCAGCTGGCTGGGACAGGGTGTTCCCACCGGGGAGCTGTTTTTT. This sequence encodes CASSWLGQGVPTGELFF.

The chain couples TRBV28 to TRBJ2-7; D might be TRBD1 (5 bases). Deletions cut 6 bases from V and 0 bases from J, with 21 bases between. There are 17 residues in the CDR3. Looked up from germline, CDR1 is MDHEN and CDR2 is SYDVKM. DNA of the CDR3: TGTGCCAGCAGAATAAAAGTCCTCAGGGATAGCTCCTACGAGCAGTACTTC. This translates into CASRIKVLRDSSYEQYF.

The rearrangement joins TRBV5-4 to TRBJ2-3; D is perhaps TRBD2 (6 bases). V was clipped by 4 bases and J by 6 bases, with 15 bases between them. This CDR3 contains 14 residues. Germline CDR1 and CDR2: SGHNT and YYREEE (reference sequence). CDR3 amino acids: CASSVGGRRDTQYF. The DNA of the CDR3 is TGTGCCAGCAGCGTTGGAGGGCGTAGGGATACGCAGTATTTT. Full variable domain (remainder filled in from reference TRBV5-4 and TRBJ2-3): ETGVTQSPTHLIKTRGQQVTLRCSSQSGHNTVSWYQQALGQGPQFIFQYYREEENGRGNFPPRFSGLQFPNYSSELNVNALELDDSALYLCASSVGGRRDTQYFGPGTRLTVL.

The V and J genes are TRBV7-2 and TRBJ2-3; D remains unclear. V lost 4 bases, J lost 3 bases, and 8 bases lay in between. In germline, CDR1 is SGHTA, CDR2 FQGNSA. This CDR3 has 13 amino acids. Here the CDR3 reads CASSSAQTDTQYF. The CDR3 nucleotides read TGTGCCAGCAGCTCCGCACAGACAGATACGCAGTATTTT.

The chain links TRBV5-1 to TRBJ1-6, with D possibly matching TRBD1 (5 bases). The germline V and J ends were trimmed by 4 bases and 10 bases, with 18 bases remaining between them. This CDR3 spans 15 amino acids. The germline CDR1 and CDR2 sequences are SGHRS and YFSETQ. The DNA of the CDR3 is TGCGCCAGCAGCGGGGGGATCAGCGCAGCATCACCCCTCCACTTT. The encoded protein is CASSGGISAASPLHF.

The gene calls are TRBV7-2 and TRBJ2-3; 7 bases fit TRBD1. This CDR3 comprises 15 residues. V lost 1 base and J lost 2; bases outside the gene matches: 3. The V gene's germline CDR1 is SGHTA and CDR2 FQGNSA. The CDR3 spells CASSLGGQFTDTQYF. The CDR3 DNA follows: TGTGCCAGCAGCTTAGGGGGACAGTTCACAGATACGCAGTATTTT.

The chain links TRBV5-3 to TRBJ2-1, with 9 nucleotides matching TRBD2. TRBV5-3 is reported as an ORF; its role is uncertain. V lost 1 base, J lost 2 bases, and 7 bases stayed unmatched. The CDR3 contains 17 residues. CDR3 DNA: TGTGCCAGAAGCTTGAGCTGCGGGGGGGAGACCTACAATGAGCAGTTCTTC. It translates to CARSLSCGGETYNEQFF.

This clone was found a few times. The V gene is TRBV19, the J gene TRBJ1-2; 7 bases align to TRBD1. The CDR3 totals 12 residues. J gave up 8 bases and V 7 bases, and 7 bases lay outside the gene matches. Germline V CDR1 and CDR2: LNHDA, SQIVND (reference sequence). The CDR3 nucleotides read TGTGCCAGTAACGACAGGGAACAAGGCTACACCTTC. This gives the protein CASNDREQGYTF.

The rearrangement uses TRBV10-3 and TRBJ2-7, with a possible D match to TRBD1 (5 bases). V was pared by 4 bases and J by 2 bases, with 12 bases between. The CDR3 has 14 amino acids. Germline V gene lookup returns CDR1 ENHRY and CDR2 SYGVKD. The CDR3, as DNA: TGTGCCATCAGTGGAACAGGACCGACCTACGAGCAGTACTTC. Translating it yields CAISGTGPTYEQYF.

This clone was found a few times. This chain uses TRBV4-1 with TRBJ1-5; 9 bases map to TRBD1. The CDR3 runs to 15 residues. V was clipped by 4 bases and J by 6 bases; unmatched bases: 7. Germline-derived CDR1 and CDR2 are MGHRA and YSYEKL. CDR3 amino acids: CASSRRDRVIQPQHF. CDR3 bases: TGCGCCAGCAGCCGTCGGGACAGGGTGATTCAGCCCCAGCATTTT.

This clone was counted a few times. The chain employs TRBV11-1 and TRBJ2-7, with 8 bases fitting TRBD2. The germline V gene has CDR1 SGHAT and CDR2 FQDESV (reference sequence). V lost 3 bases to trimming and J lost 2 bases; unmatched junction nucleotides: 3. The CDR3 is 14 residues long. CDR3 sequence reads: CASSFKAGAYEQYF. In DNA, the CDR3 is TGTGCCAGCAGCTTTAAAGCGGGAGCCTACGAGCAGTACTTC. Filled out from reference TRBV11-1 and TRBJ2-7, the complete variable domain reads EAEVAQSPRYKITEKSQAVAFWCDPISGHATLYWYRQILGQGPELLVQFQDESVVDDSQLPKDRFSAERLKGVDSTLKIQPAELGDSAMYLCASSFKAGAYEQYFGPGTRLTVT.

The chain is built from TRBV6-1 and TRBJ1-5; TRBD1 aligns across 7 bases. Germline CDR1 and CDR2: MNHNS and SASEGT. The V and J ends lost 6 bases and 5 bases, in that order; junction bases with no gene match: 7. The CDR3 is 14 residues long. The CDR3 bases are TGTGCCAGCAGGACAGGGTTCTATGATCAGCCCCAGCATTTT. Its protein is CASRTGFYDQPQHF.

The genes are TRBV18 and TRBJ2-4; tentatively, D is TRBD2 (5 bases). V gave up 4 bases and J gave up 7 bases, with 11 bases separating them. The V gene's germline CDR1 is KGHSH and CDR2 LQKENI. The CDR3 is made up of 13 amino acids. The CDR3 sequence is CASSLQDWNIQYF. CDR3 DNA: TGTGCCAGCTCACTGCAGGACTGGAACATTCAGTACTTC.

This chain connects TRBV7-3 to TRBJ2-3, with 8 bases identical to TRBD2. The germline gives CDR1 SGHTA, CDR2 FQGTGA. Unmatched junction bases numbered 6, after V lost 6 bases and J lost 4 bases. The CDR3 consists of 14 residues. The CDR3 sequence is CASSKRERPDTQYF. CDR3 nucleotide sequence: TGTGCCAGCAGTAAGCGGGAGAGGCCAGATACGCAGTATTTT.

The chain links TRBV4-3 to TRBJ1-3; TRBD1 agrees at 8 bases. Germline CDR1 is LGHNA and CDR2 is YSLEER. The CDR3 loop spans 16 amino acids. After removal of 2 bases from V and 0 bases from J, the junction contained 3 bases not matched to a gene. The CDR3 here is CASSQRTGISGNTIYF. For the CDR3, the DNA is TGCGCCAGCAGCCAAAGGACAGGGATCTCTGGAAACACCATATATTTT.

This clone was counted once. The chain couples TRBV18 to TRBJ2-2, with a weak D call TRBD1 (6 bases). CDR1 is KGHSH, CDR2 LQKENI, per germline. The V end was cut by 3 bases, the J end by 0 bases, with 17 bases between. The CDR3 is 18 amino acids. CDR3 in DNA: TGTGCCAGCTCACCCCAGCAAGTAGGGGGTACGAACACCGGGGAGCTGTTTTTT. Translation gives CASSPQQVGGTNTGELFF.

J is TRBJ1-1 and V is TRBV2; D is ambiguous. This CDR3 spans 12 amino acids. Germline CDR1 and CDR2: SNHLY and FYNNEI. The V gene lost 7 bases and the J gene lost 8 bases, with 14 bases spanning the gap. The CDR3 spells CASIRTGYEAFF. The CDR3 DNA reads TGTGCCAGCATCCGAACGGGTTACGAAGCTTTCTTT.

The rearrangement links TRBV5-1 to TRBJ1-1; 8 bases match TRBD1. CDR3 length equals 14 residues. Germline CDR1 and CDR2: SGHRS and YFSETQ. The trim removed 4 bases at V and 1 base at J, leaving 3 bases unmatched. As DNA, the CDR3 is TGCGCCAGCAGCCCAGGACAGGGGAACACTGAAGCTTTCTTT. Translating it yields CASSPGQGNTEAFF. Based on the CDR3 plus reference TRBV5-1 and TRBJ1-1, the full variable domain is KAGVTQTPRYLIKTRGQQVTLSCSPISGHRSVSWYQQTPGQGLQFLFEYFSETQRNKGNFPGRFSGRQFSNSRSEMNVSTLELGDSALYLCASSPGQGNTEAFFGQGTRLTVV.

The V gene is TRBV10-2, the J gene TRBJ2-7; D possibly corresponds to TRBD1 (6 bases). The CDR3 runs to 15 residues. Germline values: CDR1 WSHSY, CDR2 SAAADI. Trimming shortened V by 0 bases and J by 0 bases, and 9 bases separated the two germline ends. The CDR3 spells CASSESGTSSYEQYF. The CDR3 region has the DNA TGCGCCAGCAGTGAGTCTGGGACAAGCTCCTACGAGCAGTACTTC.